The 22 T cell receptor beta chains reported below all come from one sample, sequenced in a study of shared clonotypes between healthy human individuals. Sequencing used immunoSEQ multiplex PCR; TCRdb keeps in-frame clones, though not all of them. This sample has 2 million to 2.5 million clones; 92% occur once, and the top ten carry 0.37%. The sample was naive CD4+ T cells from PBMCs. The subset denotes: CD45RA+ positively selected. These receptors came from a man aged 18-30 years in good health. Some clones in this sample may be carry-over from other donors' samples.

The V and J genes are TRBV7-7 and TRBJ2-1; D gene uncertain. Germline V gene sequence: CDR1 SSHAT, CDR2 FNYEAQ (reference sequence). The V and J ends lost 1 base and 6 bases respectively, with 7 bases between them. The CDR3 consists of 13 residues. The CDR3 spells CASSLEPGNEQFF. DNA of the CDR3: TGTGCCAGCAGCTTAGAACCGGGCAATGAGCAGTTCTTC.

The chain joins TRBV5-1 to TRBJ1-1; D possibly corresponds to TRBD1 (5 bases). The CDR3 contains 15 residues. V lost 0 bases to trimming and J lost 6 bases, with 15 bases between them. Looked up from germline, CDR1 is SGHRS and CDR2 is YFSETQ. The CDR3 DNA reads TGCGCCAGCAGCTTGGTTGAGGGGACCTCATCTGAAGCTTTCTTT. It codes for CASSLVEGTSSEAFF. The whole variable domain, remainder taken from reference TRBV5-1 and TRBJ1-1, is KAGVTQTPRYLIKTRGQQVTLSCSPISGHRSVSWYQQTPGQGLQFLFEYFSETQRNKGNFPGRFSGRQFSNSRSEMNVSTLELGDSALYLCASSLVEGTSSEAFFGQGTRLTVV.

This sequence joins TRBV4-1 and TRBJ2-1; D tentatively reads TRBD1 or TRBD2 (5 bases each). The CDR3 is 15 residues long. Germline V gives CDR1 MGHRA, CDR2 YSYEKL. Trimming left V 5 bases short and J 0 bases short, with 11 bases between. The CDR3 is CASSFLGTSYNEQFF. CDR3 nucleotides: TGCGCCAGCAGCTTCCTAGGGACCTCCTACAATGAGCAGTTCTTC.

The chain has TRBV7-2 and TRBJ2-5, with D perhaps TRBD1 or TRBD2 (5 bases each). Germline lookup yields CDR1 SGHTA and CDR2 FQGNSA. Trimming shortened V by 4 bases and J by 3 bases, and 12 bases separated the two germline ends. This CDR3 is 14 amino acids long. The chain's CDR3 is CASSSRGTEETQYF. The CDR3 DNA reads TGTGCCAGCAGCTCTCGGGGCACGGAAGAGACCCAGTACTTC.

Here the CDR3 reads CASSLVGDNTEAFF. In DNA, the CDR3 is TGCGCCAGCAGCTTGGTAGGGGATAACACTGAAGCTTTCTTT. The chain joins TRBV5-1 to TRBJ1-1; TRBD1 might be the D (5 bases). CDR3 length equals 14 residues. The V gene's germline CDR1 is SGHRS and CDR2 YFSETQ. The V and J ends lost 0 bases and 2 bases respectively, with 8 bases between them.

V and J are TRBV6-6 and TRBJ1-4, with D unclear. The CDR3 has 13 residues. V was pared by 7 bases and J by 8 bases, with 14 bases between. Germline V gene sequence: CDR1 MNHNY, CDR2 SVGAGI (reference sequence). CDR3 loop: CASTLTEREKLFF. The CDR3, as DNA: TGTGCCAGCACCCTTACGGAAAGAGAAAAACTGTTTTTT.

The CDR3, as DNA: TGTGCCAGCAGTAGCCAAGGAGGGGTTCCCTACGAGCAGTACTTC. Its protein product is CASSSQGGVPYEQYF. J is TRBJ2-7 and V is TRBV6-6; possible D gene TRBD2, 6 bases. CDR3 length equals 15 residues. Germline lookup yields CDR1 MNHNY and CDR2 SVGAGI (reference sequence). Trimming left V 5 bases short and J 2 bases short, with 16 bases between.

V is TRBV5-4 and J is TRBJ2-1, with TRBD1 matching over 8 bases. The V gene's germline CDR1 is SGHNT and CDR2 YYREEE (reference sequence). The J segment lost 9 bases and the V segment lost 4 bases, leaving 15 bases of the junction unmatched. This CDR3 has 16 amino acids. The CDR3 coding sequence is TGTGCCAGCAGCCTGGCTCCAGGACAGGGTGGCCGTGAGCAGTTCTTC. This gives the protein CASSLAPGQGGREQFF.

This sequence joins TRBV7-2 and TRBJ2-7; either TRBD1 or TRBD2 may supply D (5 bases each). CDR1 is SGHTA, CDR2 FQGNSA, per germline. V was shortened by 6 bases and J by 2 bases, with 17 bases between the two germline ends. The CDR3 covers 15 residues. CDR3: CASSSQGVGPYEQYF. The CDR3 DNA reads as TGTGCCAGCAGTTCCCAGGGAGTGGGCCCCTACGAGCAGTACTTC. The full variable domain, rest sourced from reference TRBV7-2 and TRBJ2-7, is GAGVSQSPSNKVTEKGKDVELRCDPISGHTALYWYRQSLGQGLEFLIYFQGNSAPDKSGLPSDRFSAERTGGSVSTLTIQRTQQEDSAVYLCASSSQGVGPYEQYFGPGTRLTVT.

The chain carries TRBV5-1 and TRBJ2-5, with a weak D call TRBD2 (6 bases). The germline gives CDR1 SGHRS, CDR2 YFSETQ. V was clipped by 4 bases and J by 0 bases, with 13 bases between them. This CDR3 region has 15 residues. CDR3 protein: CASSRAVADQETQYF. The CDR3 bases are TGCGCCAGCAGCCGGGCAGTAGCGGACCAAGAGACCCAGTACTTC.

The chain combines TRBV29-1 with TRBJ2-3; 7 bases agree with TRBD2. Germline CDR1 and CDR2: SQVTM and ANQGSEA. V lost 1 base, J lost 4 bases, and 11 bases stayed unmatched. This CDR3 comprises 16 residues. The CDR3 reads CSVEGMQREIPDTQYF. CDR3 in DNA: TGCAGCGTTGAAGGCATGCAGCGGGAAATCCCAGATACGCAGTATTTT.

This chain's CDR3 is CASSPMGGVPDTQYF. CDR3 sequence (DNA): TGTGCCAGCAGCCCTATGGGCGGGGTGCCAGATACGCAGTATTTT. The V gene is TRBV6-4, the J gene TRBJ2-3, with D possibly TRBD2 on 6 matching bases. The CDR3 loop spans 15 amino acids. Trimming stripped 6 bases from V and 4 bases from J, with 17 bases between. Germline CDR1 and CDR2: MRHNA and SNTAGT.

The V and J genes are TRBV5-1 and TRBJ1-1, with 9 nucleotides matching TRBD1. The CDR3 contains 16 residues. V was clipped by 4 bases and J by 0 bases; unmatched bases: 7. Germline lookup yields CDR1 SGHRS and CDR2 YFSETQ. CDR3 in amino acids: CASSHGDRDLNTEAFF. The CDR3 region has the DNA TGCGCCAGCAGCCATGGGGACAGGGACCTGAACACTGAAGCTTTCTTT.

J is TRBJ2-1 and V is TRBV9; 10 bases map to TRBD2. In germline, CDR1 is SGDLS, CDR2 YYNGEE. The length of the CDR3 is 16 residues. V lost 3 bases and J lost 3; bases outside the gene matches: 6. The CDR3 DNA sequence: TGTGCCAGCAGCGCTAGCGGGAGCAGCCGCTACAATGAGCAGTTCTTC. Protein: CASSASGSSRYNEQFF. Full variable domain (missing parts from reference TRBV9 and TRBJ2-1): DSGVTQTPKHLITATGQRVTLRCSPRSGDLSVYWYQQSLDQGLQFLIQYYNGEERAKGNILERFSAQQFPDLHSELNLSSLELGDSALYFCASSASGSSRYNEQFFGPGTRLTVL.

The chain is built from TRBV5-1 and TRBJ1-1; D remains ambiguous. Germline V gives CDR1 SGHRS, CDR2 YFSETQ. V was cut by 2 bases and J by 5 bases, with 13 bases left in between. This CDR3 comprises 14 residues. CDR3 nucleotide sequence: TGCGCCAGCAGCTTAAGACCCCCGGGGACTGAAGCTTTCTTT. It yields the protein CASSLRPPGTEAFF. The whole variable domain, remainder taken from reference TRBV5-1 and TRBJ1-1, is KAGVTQTPRYLIKTRGQQVTLSCSPISGHRSVSWYQQTPGQGLQFLFEYFSETQRNKGNFPGRFSGRQFSNSRSEMNVSTLELGDSALYLCASSLRPPGTEAFFGQGTRLTVV.

Note on this clone: The sample holds other DNA sequences that translate to the same CDR3. The V call is TRBV7-2, the J call TRBJ2-3; tentatively, D is TRBD1 (5 bases). V lost 1 base, J lost 3 bases, and 11 bases lay in between. This CDR3 contains 15 residues. Per the germline V gene, CDR1 is SGHTA and CDR2 is FQGNSA. This chain's CDR3 is CASSLGGRVTDTQYF. CDR3 sequence (DNA): TGTGCCAGCAGCTTAGGTGGCAGGGTAACAGATACGCAGTATTTT.

V is TRBV2 and J is TRBJ2-6; D is unclear. Germline CDR1 is SNHLY and CDR2 is FYNNEI. V shed 2 bases and J shed 0 bases, with 14 bases lying between them. This CDR3 is built from 18 residues. The CDR3 is CASSEPITVSSGANVLTF. The CDR3, as DNA: TGTGCCAGCAGTGAACCGATCACCGTAAGCTCTGGGGCCAACGTCCTGACTTTC.

V is TRBV9 and J is TRBJ1-3; D call uncertain. The CDR3 length is 16 residues. V was cut by 0 bases and J by 7 bases, with 17 bases left in between. Per the germline V gene, CDR1 is SGDLS and CDR2 is YYNGEE. The DNA of the CDR3 is TGTGCCAGCAGCGTAGGAGGGCCCCCTCGGTTGAACACCATATATTTT. Translation gives CASSVGGPPRLNTIYF.

A few counts support this clone. This chain uses TRBV5-4 with TRBJ1-1; TRBD1 might be the D (6 bases). The CDR3 runs 14 residues. Trimming removed 5 bases at V and 3 bases at J, with 14 bases between. Germline V gene lookup returns CDR1 SGHNT and CDR2 YYREEE (reference sequence). CDR3 amino acids: CASRVGGGYTEAFF. The CDR3 region has the DNA TGTGCCAGCAGGGTGGGCGGGGGCTACACTGAAGCTTTCTTT.

The chain has TRBV28 and TRBJ1-2, with TRBD1 matching over 9 bases. This CDR3 spans 15 amino acids. The germline CDR1 and CDR2 sequences are MDHEN and SYDVKM. The trim removed 11 bases at V and 4 bases at J, leaving 14 bases unmatched. CDR3 sequence (DNA): TGTGCCGCCAAAGCAACGGGACAGGGCGGCTATGGCTACACCTTC. Encoded protein: CAAKATGQGGYGYTF.

The chain links TRBV6-1 to TRBJ1-5; 7 bases line up with TRBD1. J lost 2 bases, V lost 10 bases, and 11 bases had no gene match. Germline V gene data show CDR1 as MNHNS and CDR2 as SASEGT. The CDR3 runs to 15 residues. CDR3 nucleotides: TGTGCCACCCGAGTAGGGGGCGCAGGCAATCAGCCCCAGCATTTT. Its protein is CATRVGGAGNQPQHF.

A remark on this clone: The same CDR3 arises from other DNA sequences in this sample as well. The gene calls are TRBV6-6 and TRBJ2-7, with 8 bases identical to TRBD2. Germline V lookup: CDR1 MNHNY, CDR2 SVGAGI (reference sequence). The CDR3 loop spans 12 amino acids. Trimming removed 8 bases from V and 0 bases from J; junction bases left unmatched: 0. The CDR3, as DNA: TGTGCCAGCCGGGAGGGCTCCTACGAGCAGTACTTC. Protein: CASREGSYEQYF.